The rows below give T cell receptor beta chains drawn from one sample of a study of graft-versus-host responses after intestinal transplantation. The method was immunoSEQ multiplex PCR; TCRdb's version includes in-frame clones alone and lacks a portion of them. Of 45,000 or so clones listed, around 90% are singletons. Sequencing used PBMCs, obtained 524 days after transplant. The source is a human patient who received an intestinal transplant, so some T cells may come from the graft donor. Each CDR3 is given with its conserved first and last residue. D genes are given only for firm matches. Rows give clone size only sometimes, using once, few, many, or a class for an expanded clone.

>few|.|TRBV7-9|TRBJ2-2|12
TGTGCCAGCAGCTTAGGGGCCGGGGAGCTGTTTTTT
CASSLGAGELFF
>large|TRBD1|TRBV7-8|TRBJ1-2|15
TGTGCCAGCAGCTTAGCCGGGACAGGGGTCTATGGCTACACCTTC
CASSLAGTGVYGYTF
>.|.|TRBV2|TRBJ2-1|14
TGTGCCAGCAGTGAAGTCGGAGTGGGGAATGAGCAGTTCTTC
CASSEVGVGNEQFF
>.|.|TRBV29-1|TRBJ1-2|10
TGCAGCTACTCGGACAGTGGCTACACCTTC
CSYSDSGYTF
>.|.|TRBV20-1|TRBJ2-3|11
TGCAGTGCTAGAGACCCAGATACGCAGTATTTT
CSARDPDTQYF
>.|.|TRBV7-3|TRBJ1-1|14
TGTGCCAGCAGCTTAAACGGCCTAGCGTTTGAAGCTTTCTTT
CASSLNGLAFEAFF
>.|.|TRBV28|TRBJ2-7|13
TGTGCCAGCAGTTTCGGTCGAACCTACGAGCAGTACTTC
CASSFGRTYEQYF
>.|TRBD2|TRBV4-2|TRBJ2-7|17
TGTGCCAGCAGCCAAGTTCAAGGACTAGCGGGAGACTCCGAGCAGTACTTC
CASSQVQGLAGDSEQYF
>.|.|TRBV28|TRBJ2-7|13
TGTGCCAGCAGTTTCAGGGGCGGAGGCGAGCAGTACTTC
CASSFRGGGEQYF
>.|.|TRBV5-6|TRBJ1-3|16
TGTGCCAGCAGCTTGGCGTTAGGGACCTCTGGAAACACCATATATTTT
CASSLALGTSGNTIYF
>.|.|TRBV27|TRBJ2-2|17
TGTGCCAGCAGTTTAAAGTCCCTCGGTGGGAGTTTGGGGGAGCTGTTTTTT
CASSLKSLGGSLGELFF
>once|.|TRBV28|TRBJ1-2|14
TGTGCCAGCAGTTTACCAGGGTTCGAGGGAGGTTACACCTTC
CASSLPGFEGGYTF
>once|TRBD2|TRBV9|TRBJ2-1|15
TGTGCCAGCAGCGTAGGGCGGGAGCCCTACAATGAGCAGTTCTTC
CASSVGREPYNEQFF
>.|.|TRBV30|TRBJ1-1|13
TGTGCCTGGAGTCAAGGGCAGAACACTGAAGCTTTCTTT
CAWSQGQNTEAFF
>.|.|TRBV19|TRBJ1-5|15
TGTGCCAGTATTGATGCTGGGGATAGCAATCAGCCCCAGCATTTT
CASIDAGDSNQPQHF
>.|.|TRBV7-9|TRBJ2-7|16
TGTGCCAGCAGCTTCCCAGGGGAGCCAAGTTTGAGTGAGCAGTACTTC
CASSFPGEPSLSEQYF
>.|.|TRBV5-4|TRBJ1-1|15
TGTGCCAGCAGCCAAGTCGAGGGGGAGAACACTGAAGCTTTCTTT
CASSQVEGENTEAFF
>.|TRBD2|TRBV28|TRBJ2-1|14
TGTGCCAGCCACGGACTAGCGGACTACAATGAGCAGTTCTTC
CASHGLADYNEQFF
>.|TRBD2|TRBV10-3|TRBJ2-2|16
TGTGCCATCAGTGGTACTAGCGGGAGGATCGGCGGGGAGCTGTTTTTT
CAISGTSGRIGGELFF
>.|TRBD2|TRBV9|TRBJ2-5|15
TGTGCCAGCAGTTGGACTAGTCGTGGGGAAGAGACCCAGTACTTC
CASSWTSRGEETQYF
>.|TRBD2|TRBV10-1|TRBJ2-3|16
TGCGCCAGCAGTGAGTCGACTCCAGCGGGGATAGATACGCAGTATTTT
CASSESTPAGIDTQYF
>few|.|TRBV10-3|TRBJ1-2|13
TGTGCCAGTAGTACGGGGGGTAACTATGGCTACACCTTC
CASSTGGNYGYTF
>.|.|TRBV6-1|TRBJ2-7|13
TGTGCCAGCACCGTAAAGCGGGCCGGGGAGCAGTACTTC
CASTVKRAGEQYF
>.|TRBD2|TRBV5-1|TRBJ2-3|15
TGCGCCAGCAGCCCCGGGACTAGCGTCGCAGATACGCAGTATTTT
CASSPGTSVADTQYF
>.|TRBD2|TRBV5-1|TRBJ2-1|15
TGCGCCAGCGGAAATTGGGCTAGCGGTTTCAATGAGCAGTTCTTC
CASGNWASGFNEQFF
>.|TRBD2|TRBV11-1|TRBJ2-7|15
TGTGCCAGCAGCTTAGGACTAGCGCCTTACTACGAGCAGTACTTC
CASSLGLAPYYEQYF
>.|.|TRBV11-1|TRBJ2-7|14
TGTGCCAGCAGCCGGACACTCAACACCTACGAGCAGTACTTC
CASSRTLNTYEQYF
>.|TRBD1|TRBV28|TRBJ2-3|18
TGTGCCAGCAGCTACTCAGTTATGAGGACAGGGTTCATTTATACGCAGTATTTT
CASSYSVMRTGFIYTQYF
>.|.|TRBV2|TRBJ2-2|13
TGTGCCAGCAGCCGCTTGGGCACCGGGGAGCTGTTTTTT
CASSRLGTGELFF
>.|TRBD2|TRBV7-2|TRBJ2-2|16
TGTGCCAGCAGCCTAGCTTTGGCGGGGGGGACCGGGGAGCTGTTTTTT
CASSLALAGGTGELFF
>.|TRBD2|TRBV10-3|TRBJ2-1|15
TGTGCCATCAGGGACGGGACTAGCGGGAGCGGTGAGCAGTTCTTC
CAIRDGTSGSGEQFF
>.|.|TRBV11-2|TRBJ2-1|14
TGTGCCAGCAGTTATGGGACCTCGGGCAATGAGCAGTTCTTC
CASSYGTSGNEQFF
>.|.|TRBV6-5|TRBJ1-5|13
TGTGCCAGCAGTTCTGATAGCAATCAGCCCCAGCATTTT
CASSSDSNQPQHF
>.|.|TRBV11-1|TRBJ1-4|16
TGTGCCAGCAGCTGGGACCGGGCGTCAACTAATGAAAAACTGTTTTTT
CASSWDRASTNEKLFF
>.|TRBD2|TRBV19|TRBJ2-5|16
TGTGCCAGTAGTATTAGGAGCGGGAGCGGCCAAGAGACCCAGTACTTC
CASSIRSGSGQETQYF
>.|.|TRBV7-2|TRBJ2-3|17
TGTGCCAGCAGCCCCCACCCTCTGCGGGTTAGCACAGATACGCAGTATTTT
CASSPHPLRVSTDTQYF
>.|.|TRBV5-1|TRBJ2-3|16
TGCGCCAGCAGCTTGGCCGGGGGACTGCGCACAGATACGCAGTATTTT
CASSLAGGLRTDTQYF
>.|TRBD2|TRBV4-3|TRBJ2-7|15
TGCGCCAGCAGCCTGCAGCGTGGACTAGGACACGAGCAGTACTTC
CASSLQRGLGHEQYF
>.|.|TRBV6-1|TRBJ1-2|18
TGTGCCAGCAGTGAACTCCTGACAGGTACGGCCGATCACTATGGCTACACCTTC
CASSELLTGTADHYGYTF
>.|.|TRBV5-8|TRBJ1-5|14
TGTGCCAGCAGCCCAGGGGAAAGCAATCAGCCCCAGCATTTT
CASSPGESNQPQHF
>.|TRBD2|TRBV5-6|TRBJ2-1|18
TGTGCCAGCAGCTTGGATGGCGGGAGGAATTTCGGGTACAATGAGCAGTTCTTC
CASSLDGGRNFGYNEQFF
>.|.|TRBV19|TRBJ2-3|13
TGTGCCAGTAGTATTCTCGGCACAGATACGCAGTATTTT
CASSILGTDTQYF
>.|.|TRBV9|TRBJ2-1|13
TGTGCCAGCAGCGTAGAGTCTAGTAATGAGCAGTTCTTC
CASSVESSNEQFF
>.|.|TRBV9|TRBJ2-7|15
TGTGCCAGCAGCCCCAGGGGCGCGGGAACCTACGAGCAGTACTTC
CASSPRGAGTYEQYF
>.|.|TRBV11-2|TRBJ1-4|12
TGTGCCAGCAGCCTAAACAGGGAAAAACTGTTTTTT
CASSLNREKLFF
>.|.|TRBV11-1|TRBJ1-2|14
TGTGCCAGCAGTAGAGGCGCGATTAACTATGGCTACACCTTC
CASSRGAINYGYTF
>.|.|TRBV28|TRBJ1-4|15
TGTGCCAGCAGTTTGGAGGAGGTGGATAATGAAAAACTGTTTTTT
CASSLEEVDNEKLFF
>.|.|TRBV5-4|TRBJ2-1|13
TGTGCCAGCAGCTTGGTTAACTACAATGAGCAGTTCTTC
CASSLVNYNEQFF
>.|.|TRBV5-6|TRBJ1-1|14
TGTGCCAGCAGCTTGGTGGGGACGAACACTGAAGCTTTCTTT
CASSLVGTNTEAFF
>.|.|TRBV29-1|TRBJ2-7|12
TGCAGCGTTGAAGGTAGCTCCTACGAGCAGTACTTC
CSVEGSSYEQYF
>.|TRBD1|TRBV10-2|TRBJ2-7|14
TGCGCCAGCTCTTCCTGGACAGGAAACTACGAGCAGTACTTC
CASSSWTGNYEQYF
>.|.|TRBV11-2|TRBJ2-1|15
TGTGCCAGCAGCGGAGGGGGGAGCTCCTACAATGAGCAGTTCTTC
CASSGGGSSYNEQFF
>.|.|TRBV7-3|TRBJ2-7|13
TGTGCCAGCAGCCGAGCACTCTCCTACGAGCAGTACTTC
CASSRALSYEQYF
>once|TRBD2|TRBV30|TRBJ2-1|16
TGTGCCTGGAGTTTCCGGACTAGCGGGAGGTTAAATGAGCAGTTCTTC
CAWSFRTSGRLNEQFF
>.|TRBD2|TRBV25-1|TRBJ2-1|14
TGTGCCAGCAGTGCTGCGGGAGAGGAAAATGAGCAGTTCTTC
CASSAAGEENEQFF
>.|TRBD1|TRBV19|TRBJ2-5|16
TGTGCCAGTAGTACCGGACAGGGGGCGATAGGAGAGACCCAGTACTTC
CASSTGQGAIGETQYF
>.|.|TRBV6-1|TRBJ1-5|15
TGTGCCAGCAGTGAATGGTCGGGGACCAATCAGCCCCAGCATTTT
CASSEWSGTNQPQHF
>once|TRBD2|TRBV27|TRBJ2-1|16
TGTGCCAGCCGATTTCTGACTAGCGATAAATCAACAGAGCAGTTCTTC
CASRFLTSDKSTEQFF
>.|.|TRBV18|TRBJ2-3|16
TGTGCCAGCTCACCAAAACTATCCTATAGCACAGATACGCAGTATTTT
CASSPKLSYSTDTQYF